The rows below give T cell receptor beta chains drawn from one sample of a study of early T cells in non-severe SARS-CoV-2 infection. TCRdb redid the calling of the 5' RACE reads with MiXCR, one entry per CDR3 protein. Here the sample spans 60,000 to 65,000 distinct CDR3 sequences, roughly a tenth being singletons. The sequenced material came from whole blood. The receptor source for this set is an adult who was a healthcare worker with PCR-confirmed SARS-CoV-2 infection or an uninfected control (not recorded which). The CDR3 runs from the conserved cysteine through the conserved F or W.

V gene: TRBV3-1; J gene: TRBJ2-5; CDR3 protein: CASSPGGTQETQYF
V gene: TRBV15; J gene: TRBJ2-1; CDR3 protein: CATSRANSEMFF
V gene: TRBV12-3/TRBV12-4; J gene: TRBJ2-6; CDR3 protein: CASSRTSGSSGANVLTF
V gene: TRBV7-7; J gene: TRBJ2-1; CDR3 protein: CASSLTRGSSYNEQFF
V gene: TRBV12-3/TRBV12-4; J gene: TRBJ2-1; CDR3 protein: CASSTGTVNEQFF
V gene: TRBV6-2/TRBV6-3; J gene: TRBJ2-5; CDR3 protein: CASGENRGGGGPLQETQYF
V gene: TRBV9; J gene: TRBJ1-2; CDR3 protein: CASSAGTAPYGYTF
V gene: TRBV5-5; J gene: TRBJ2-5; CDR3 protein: CASNPRTGGMETQYF
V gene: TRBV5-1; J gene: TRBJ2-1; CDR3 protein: CASSSIGQGVNEQFF
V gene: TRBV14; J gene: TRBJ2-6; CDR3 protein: CASSQEKWVSGANVLTF
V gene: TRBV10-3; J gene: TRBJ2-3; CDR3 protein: CATEDRSTDTQYF
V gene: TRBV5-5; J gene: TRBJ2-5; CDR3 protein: CASSLPDSVETQYF
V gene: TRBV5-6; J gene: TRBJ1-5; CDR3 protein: CASSSDSDQPQHF
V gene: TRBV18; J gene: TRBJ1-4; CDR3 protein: CASSPGASGEKLFF
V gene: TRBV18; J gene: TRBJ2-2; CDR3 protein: CASSPDPNTGELFF
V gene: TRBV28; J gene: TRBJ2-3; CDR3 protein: CASSPGTGPTDTQYF
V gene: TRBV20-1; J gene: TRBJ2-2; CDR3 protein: CSARQGGPNTGELFF
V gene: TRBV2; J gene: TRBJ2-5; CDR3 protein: CASSDRTGGMETQYF
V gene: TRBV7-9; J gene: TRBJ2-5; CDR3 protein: CASSLAPGETQYF
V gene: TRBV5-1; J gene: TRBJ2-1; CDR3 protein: CASSPGQGGSYNEQFF
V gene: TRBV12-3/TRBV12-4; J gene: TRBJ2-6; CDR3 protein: CASSLLSTLGANVLTF
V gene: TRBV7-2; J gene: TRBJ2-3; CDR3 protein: CASSLGGAGGPVDTQYF
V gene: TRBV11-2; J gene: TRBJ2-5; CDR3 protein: CASSLDPWGAVQETQYF
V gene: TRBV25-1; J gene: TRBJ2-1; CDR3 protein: CASSEGSGGRYNEQFF
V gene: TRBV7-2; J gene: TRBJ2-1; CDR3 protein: CASSLDRAHNNEQFF
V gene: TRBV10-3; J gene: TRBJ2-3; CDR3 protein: CAISESLTDTQYF
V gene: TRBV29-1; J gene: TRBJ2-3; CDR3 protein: CSVEVSGGSTDTQYF
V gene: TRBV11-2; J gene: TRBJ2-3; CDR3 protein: CASSSGQASTDTQYF
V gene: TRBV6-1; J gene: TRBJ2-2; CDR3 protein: CASSAYRNTGELFF